These 31 T cell receptor beta chains share one sample of origin, sequenced in a study of T cells in Graves' hyperthyroidism and ophthalmopathy. RNA transcripts gave rise to amplified TCR beta CDR3 regions. The HTBI primer set served for first-round RT-PCR of the TCR CDR3. Via MiXCR, TCRdb re-called the multiplex PCR reads, giving one row per CDR3 protein. This sample yields under 400,000 distinct CDR3 sequences, of which approximately 13% are seen a single time; less than 10% belongs to the top ten. The specimen sequenced was blood. Source of these receptors: a young woman with Graves' hyperthyroidism.

This clonotype was picked up many times. In nucleotides, the CDR3 is TGTGCCAGCAGTACAGGACAGAACCAGCCCCAGCATTTT. Translated: CASSTGQNQPQHF. The J gene is TRBJ1-5, the V gene TRBV6-1; perhaps TRBD1 as D (6 bases). The CDR3 covers 13 residues. Germline loops: CDR1 MNHNS, CDR2 SASEGT. V was shortened by 5 bases and J by 7 bases, with 12 bases between the two germline ends.

This clonotype was detected many times. The genes are TRBV7-8 and TRBJ2-1; 7 bases are a match to TRBD2. Germline CDR1 SGHVS, CDR2 FQNEAQ. The CDR3 length is 16 residues. The trim removed 1 base at V and 2 bases at J, leaving 5 bases unmatched. The CDR3 reads CASSLGAGVPYNEQFF. CDR3 nucleotides: TGTGCCAGCAGCTTAGGGGCGGGAGTGCCCTACAATGAGCAGTTCTTC. Looking up the rest from reference TRBV7-8 and TRBJ2-1 gives the full variable domain: GAGVSQSPRYKVAKRGQDVALRCDPISGHVSLFWYQQALGQGPEFLTYFQNEAQLDKSGLPSDRFFAERPEGSVSTLKIQRTQQEDSAVYLCASSLGAGVPYNEQFFGPGTRLTVL.

This clonotype was recorded many times. The chain is built from TRBV27 and TRBJ2-2; D remains unclear. V lost 7 bases and J 6 bases, leaving 15 bases between the germline ends. CDR1 is MNHEY and CDR2 is SMNVEV in the germline V gene (reference sequence). The CDR3 loop spans 14 amino acids. Written as DNA, the CDR3 is TGTGCCAGCACCTCAGGCAGGAAGGCCGGGGAGCTGTTTTTT. Translating it yields CASTSGRKAGELFF.

This clonotype has ten or more counts. The genes are TRBV6-1 and TRBJ2-5, with a weak D call TRBD1 (5 bases). Germline CDR1 MNHNS, CDR2 SASEGT. Trimming shortened V by 6 bases and J by 0 bases, and 11 bases separated the two germline ends. The CDR3 consists of 14 residues. Here the CDR3 reads CASRGPRHQETQYF. Here the CDR3 DNA reads TGTGCCAGCAGGGGGCCCAGGCACCAAGAGACCCAGTACTTC.

This clonotype was counted at least ten times. The rearrangement uses TRBV7-3 and TRBJ2-2; TRBD2 matches at 9 bases. CDR1 is SGHTA, CDR2 FQGTGA, per germline. V shed 1 base, J shed 4 bases, and the junction held 4 bases outside the gene matches. CDR3 length equals 16 residues. The CDR3 DNA reads TGTGCCAGCAGCTTAAGCGGGAGGGCCGCCACCGGGGAGCTGTTTTTT. Protein: CASSLSGRAATGELFF.

The chain links TRBV7-2 to TRBJ2-3; D possibly uses TRBD1 or TRBD2 (5 bases each). V dropped 6 bases and J dropped 2 bases, with 15 bases sitting between them. The CDR3 loop spans 15 amino acids. Germline assignment: CDR1 SGHTA and CDR2 FQGNSA. In DNA, the CDR3 is TGTGCCAGCAGAACAGTGGGGGAACTCACAGATACGCAGTATTTT. It encodes CASRTVGELTDTQYF.

The chain recombines TRBV20-1 with TRBJ1-2; D is perhaps TRBD1 (6 bases). From germline, CDR1 is DFQATT and CDR2 SNEGSKA (reference sequence). This CDR3 has 14 residues. V gave up 0 bases and J gave up 4 bases, with 12 bases separating them. In DNA form, the CDR3 reads TGCAGTGCTAGAGAACGGGGGGCTGGCTATGGCTACACCTTC. This sequence encodes CSARERGAGYGYTF.

This clonotype was found many times. The chain recombines TRBV12-3 or TRBV12-4 with TRBJ1-2, with D tentatively TRBD1 (5 bases). The ends were cut back, 10 bases at V and 4 bases at J, with 16 bases in the middle. CDR3 length: 13 residues. The CDR3 sequence is CATNQGLGYGYTF. The CDR3 DNA reads TGTGCCACCAACCAGGGCCTGGGCTATGGCTACACCTTC.

This clonotype was detected ten times or more. This chain uses TRBV20-1 with TRBJ1-5; D is undetermined. Trimming took off 6 bases at V and 2 bases at J, with 14 bases between the two ends. The germline CDR1 and CDR2 sequences are DFQATT and SNEGSKA (reference sequence). This CDR3 is 14 amino acids long. The CDR3 region is CSAGQARGNQPQHF. The CDR3 coding sequence is TGCAGTGCCGGCCAGGCCCGGGGCAATCAGCCCCAGCATTTT.

V and J are TRBV29-1 and TRBJ2-2; TRBD1 agrees at 7 bases. The V gene's germline CDR1 is SQVTM and CDR2 ANQGSEA. Trimming removed 4 bases from V and 7 bases from J; junction bases left unmatched: 3. This CDR3 contains 12 residues. DNA for the CDR3: TGCAGCGTTGTAGGGGGCCACGGGGAGCTGTTTTTT. Its translation is CSVVGGHGELFF.

This clonotype appeared many times. The rearrangement uses TRBV30 and TRBJ2-1, with D possibly matching TRBD2 (6 bases). Trimming stripped 0 bases from V and 5 bases from J, with 11 bases between. CDR1 and CDR2 (germline): GTSNPN, SVGIG (reference sequence). The CDR3 contains 14 residues. The CDR3 here is CAWSVGGGDNEQFF. In DNA, the CDR3 is TGTGCCTGGAGTGTTGGGGGAGGAGACAATGAGCAGTTCTTC.

This clonotype was detected ten times or more. The V call is TRBV28, the J call TRBJ1-2; the D gene is possibly TRBD1 (5 bases). The CDR3 covers 14 residues. Deletions cut 5 bases from V and 3 bases from J, with 13 bases between. From germline, CDR1 is MDHEN and CDR2 SYDVKM. CDR3 loop: CASSEMDKYYGYTF. CDR3 sequence (DNA): TGTGCCAGCAGTGAGATGGACAAATACTATGGCTACACCTTC.

This clonotype was recorded many times. This chain uses TRBV5-1 with TRBJ2-3, with 12 bases matching TRBD2. CDR3 length: 16 amino acids. Trimming took 4 bases from V and 4 from J; bases not matched to a gene: 7. CDR1 SGHRS and CDR2 YFSETQ come from the germline V gene. CDR3: CASSPRTSGTADTQYF. CDR3 nucleotide sequence: TGCGCCAGCAGCCCGAGGACTAGCGGGACGGCAGATACGCAGTATTTT.

Regarding this clonotype: A much larger clone is a single base away; this may be a read error. CDR3 in DNA: TGCAGCGTTGCGGCGATGCGACTCTACGAGCAGTACTTC. Its translation: CSVAAMRLYEQYF. The J gene is TRBJ2-7, the V gene TRBV29-1; D unclear. There are 13 residues in the CDR3. Germline assignment: CDR1 SQVTM and CDR2 ANQGSEA. Deletions cut 4 bases from V and 3 bases from J, with 13 bases between.

There are many counts of this clonotype. The chain joins TRBV6-2 or TRBV6-3 to TRBJ2-5; D might be TRBD1 (5 bases). Between the trimmed V and J ends, which lost 0 bases and 5 bases, there was a span of 7 bases. Per the germline V gene, CDR1 is MNHEY and CDR2 is SVGEGT. This CDR3 is 13 amino acids long. CDR3 nucleotide sequence: TGTGCCAGCAGTTACTCCAGGGTTGAGACCCAGTACTTC. The encoded protein is CASSYSRVETQYF.

This clonotype was recorded at least ten times. This rearrangement joins TRBV29-1 to TRBJ2-6, with 8 bases aligning to TRBD1. The ends lost 7 bases at V and 3 bases at J; junction bases unmatched: 5. Germline CDR1 SQVTM, CDR2 ANQGSEA. There are 14 residues in the CDR3. In DNA form, the CDR3 reads TGCAGCGCCTCAGGGGGCGGTGGGGCCAACGTCCTGACTTTC. Amino acids: CSASGGGGANVLTF.

This clonotype was counted many times. The chain links TRBV12-3 or TRBV12-4 to TRBJ1-2; no firm D call. Deletions cut 4 bases from V and 7 bases from J, with 13 bases between. This CDR3 comprises 13 residues. For the CDR3, the DNA is TGTGCCAGCAGTTCCCCAGGAGAACCTGGCTACACCTTC. Translated: CASSSPGEPGYTF.

In its sample, this clonotype was seen many times. The chain combines TRBV7-2 with TRBJ1-2; unclear D gene. CDR1 is SGHTA, CDR2 FQGNSA, per germline. V was trimmed by 5 bases and J by 5 bases, leaving 12 bases between them. This CDR3 has 13 amino acids. The CDR3 nucleotides are TGTGCCAGCAGCGCAGAAGTGTTATATGGCTACACCTTC. Its protein is CASSAEVLYGYTF.

This clonotype was observed once. V is TRBV6-1 and J is TRBJ1-4; D remains unclear. There are 15 residues in the CDR3. The V end lost 3 bases, the J end lost 6 bases, and 14 bases lay between the germline ends. Germline CDR1 and CDR2: MNHNS and SASEGT. In nucleotides, the CDR3 is TGTGCCAGCAGTGAGGGTCGAGGTGCCTATGAAAAACTGTTTTTT. It translates to CASSEGRGAYEKLFF.

This clonotype was detected only a few times. The chain combines TRBV28 with TRBJ1-2; D perhaps matches TRBD1 (5 bases). This CDR3 comprises 14 residues. The V gene's germline CDR1 is MDHEN and CDR2 SYDVKM. The V end lost 8 bases, the J end lost 4 bases, and 17 bases lay between the germline ends. This CDR3 is CASRPGARGYGYTF. CDR3 DNA: TGTGCCAGCCGCCCCGGGGCGCGGGGCTATGGCTACACCTTC.

This clonotype was picked up many times. The V call is TRBV27, the J call TRBJ2-7, with a tentative D call TRBD1 (6 bases). CDR1 and CDR2 (germline): MNHEY, SMNVEV (reference sequence). Trimming pared 3 bases from V and 2 bases from J, leaving 14 bases between. The CDR3 contains 15 residues. CDR3 nucleotides: TGTGCCAGCAGTTTCGGCCAGGGGCGTACCTACGAGCAGTACTTC. Encoded protein: CASSFGQGRTYEQYF.

This clonotype has at least ten counts. The chain has TRBV7-2 and TRBJ2-1, with a weak D call TRBD1 (6 bases). V dropped 3 bases and J dropped 6 bases, with 24 bases sitting between them. This CDR3 spans 18 amino acids. The germline V gene encodes CDR1 SGHTA and CDR2 FQGNSA. Here the CDR3 reads CASSFPRIRQGWGNEQFF. The DNA of the CDR3 is TGTGCCAGCAGCTTTCCTCGGATCCGCCAGGGGTGGGGCAATGAGCAGTTCTTC.

There are many counts of this clonotype. The chain has TRBV28 and TRBJ2-5; TRBD2 agrees at 8 bases. V trimming: 5 bases; J trimming: 9 bases; junction bases outside the gene matches: 14. Germline assignment: CDR1 MDHEN and CDR2 SYDVKM. The CDR3 consists of 15 residues. The CDR3 DNA sequence: TGTGCCAGCAGTCAAGACGGACGGTCAGCGGGGGCCCAGTACTTC. Translation gives CASSQDGRSAGAQYF.

This clonotype was seen ten or more times. The V call is TRBV20-1, the J call TRBJ2-7; tentatively, D is TRBD1 (6 bases). The germline CDR1 and CDR2 sequences are DFQATT and SNEGSKA (reference sequence). With 6 bases removed from V and 4 bases from J, the gap between germline ends came to 10 bases. This CDR3 spans 11 amino acids. Here the CDR3 reads CSAPDRYEQYF. The CDR3 nucleotides read TGCAGTGCCCCGGACAGATACGAGCAGTACTTC.

This clonotype has a count of ten or more. The chain uses TRBV28 and TRBJ2-1; D gene ambiguous. Trimming removed 5 bases from V and 3 bases from J, with 14 bases in between. Germline CDR1 is MDHEN and CDR2 is SYDVKM. The CDR3 has 15 residues. The CDR3 bases are TGTGCCAGCAGTCGTTCGCTGGAACACTACAATGAGCAGTTCTTC. Its protein product is CASSRSLEHYNEQFF.

This clonotype appeared many times. This rearrangement joins TRBV28 to TRBJ1-2, with a tentative D call TRBD1 (5 bases). Trimming cost V 4 bases and J 6 bases, with 15 bases left between them. Germline CDR1 MDHEN, CDR2 SYDVKM. The CDR3 is 14 amino acids. Here the CDR3 reads CASSSAGKVDGYTF. The CDR3 DNA follows: TGTGCCAGCAGTTCGGCAGGGAAAGTTGATGGCTACACCTTC.

The chain links TRBV7-9 to TRBJ2-7; D gene ambiguous. Trimming removed 1 base at V and 3 bases at J, with 7 bases between. Per germline, CDR1 SEHNR and CDR2 FQNEAQ (reference sequence). There are 13 residues in the CDR3. CDR3: CASSLGQLYEQYF. The CDR3 DNA reads TGTGCCAGCAGCTTAGGTCAGCTCTACGAGCAGTACTTC.

This clonotype was observed a handful of times. This chain connects TRBV9 to TRBJ2-7; the D is unclear. The CDR3 consists of 14 residues. CDR1 SGDLS and CDR2 YYNGEE come from the germline V gene. Trimming left V 4 bases short and J 5 bases short, with 16 bases between. The CDR3: CASSSRPGLDEQYF. The CDR3 coding sequence is TGTGCCAGCAGCTCCCGCCCAGGTTTAGACGAGCAGTACTTC.

The chain links TRBV25-1 to TRBJ1-2, with 11 bases fitting TRBD1. The CDR3 spans 13 residues. Germline assignment: CDR1 MGHDK and CDR2 SYGVNS. Losses at the gene ends were 7 bases for V and 5 bases for J; bases not matched to a gene: 3. The CDR3 sequence: CASTDRGHYGYTF. The CDR3 DNA follows: TGTGCCAGCACGGACAGGGGGCATTATGGCTACACCTTC.

Comments on this clonotype: With a much larger clone just one base away, this may be a read error. This chain joins TRBV6-1 and TRBJ2-7; D not resolved. CDR3 length equals 12 residues. V dropped 6 bases and J dropped 7 bases, with 13 bases sitting between them. The germline CDR1 and CDR2 sequences are MNHNS and SASEGT. The CDR3, as DNA: TGTGCCAGCAGCGCTGGATTCAGGGAGCAGTACTTC. Its protein is CASSAGFREQYF.

There are a few counts of this clonotype. The rearrangement links TRBV9 to TRBJ2-1; the D is unclear. This CDR3 contains 16 residues. The V end lost 4 bases, the J end lost 4 bases, and 18 bases lay between the germline ends. Germline values: CDR1 SGDLS, CDR2 YYNGEE. The CDR3 reads CASSPFDGRRYNEQFF. The CDR3 DNA sequence: TGTGCCAGCAGCCCTTTTGACGGGCGGCGTTACAATGAGCAGTTCTTC. Using reference TRBV9 and TRBJ2-1 for the parts outside the CDR3, the full variable domain is DSGVTQTPKHLITATGQRVTLRCSPRSGDLSVYWYQQSLDQGLQFLIQYYNGEERAKGNILERFSAQQFPDLHSELNLSSLELGDSALYFCASSPFDGRRYNEQFFGPGTRLTVL.